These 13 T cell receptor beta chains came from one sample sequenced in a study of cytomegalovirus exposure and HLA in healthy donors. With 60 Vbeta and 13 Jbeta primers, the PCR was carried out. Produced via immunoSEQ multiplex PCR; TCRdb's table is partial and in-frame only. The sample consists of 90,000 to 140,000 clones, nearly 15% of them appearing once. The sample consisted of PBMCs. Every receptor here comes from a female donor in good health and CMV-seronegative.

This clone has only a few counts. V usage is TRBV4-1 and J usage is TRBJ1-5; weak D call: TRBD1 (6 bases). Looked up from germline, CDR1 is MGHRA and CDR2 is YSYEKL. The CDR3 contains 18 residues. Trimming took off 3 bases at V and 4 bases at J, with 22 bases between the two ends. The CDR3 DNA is TGCGCCAGCAGCCAGGAAGACAGGTCCACTTCGGATAATCAGCCCCAGCATTTT. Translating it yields CASSQEDRSTSDNQPQHF.

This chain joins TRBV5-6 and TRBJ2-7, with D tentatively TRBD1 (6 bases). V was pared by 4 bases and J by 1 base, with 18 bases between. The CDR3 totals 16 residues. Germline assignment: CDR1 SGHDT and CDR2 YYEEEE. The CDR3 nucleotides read TGTGCCAGCAGCCGCGGGTCGGGGACATTATCCTACGAGCAGTACTTC. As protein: CASSRGSGTLSYEQYF.

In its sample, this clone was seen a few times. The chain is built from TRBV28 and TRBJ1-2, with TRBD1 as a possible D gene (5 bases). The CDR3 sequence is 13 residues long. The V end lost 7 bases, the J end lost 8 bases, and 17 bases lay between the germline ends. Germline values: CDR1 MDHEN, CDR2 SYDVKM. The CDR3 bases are TGTGCCAGCATAAGCGGGGCAGGCGGAGGCTACACCTTC. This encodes CASISGAGGGYTF.

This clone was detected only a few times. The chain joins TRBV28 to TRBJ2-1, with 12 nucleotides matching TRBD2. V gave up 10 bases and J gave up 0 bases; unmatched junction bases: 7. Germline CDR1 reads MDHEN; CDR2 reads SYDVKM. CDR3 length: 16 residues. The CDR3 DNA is TGTGCCACTAGCGGGAGGGCCCTGAGCTCCTACAATGAGCAGTTCTTC. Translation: CATSGRALSSYNEQFF.

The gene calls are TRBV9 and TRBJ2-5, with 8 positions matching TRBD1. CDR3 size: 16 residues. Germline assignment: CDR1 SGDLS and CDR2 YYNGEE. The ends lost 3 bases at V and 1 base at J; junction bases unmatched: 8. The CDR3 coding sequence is TGTGCCAGCAGCGCCTCGGGACAGGTCCCCCAAGAGACCCAGTACTTC. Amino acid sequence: CASSASGQVPQETQYF.

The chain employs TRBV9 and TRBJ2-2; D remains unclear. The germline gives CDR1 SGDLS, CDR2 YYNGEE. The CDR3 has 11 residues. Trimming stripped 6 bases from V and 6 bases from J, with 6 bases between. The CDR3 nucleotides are TGTGCCAGCACCAAATCCGGGGAGCTGTTTTTT. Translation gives CASTKSGELFF.

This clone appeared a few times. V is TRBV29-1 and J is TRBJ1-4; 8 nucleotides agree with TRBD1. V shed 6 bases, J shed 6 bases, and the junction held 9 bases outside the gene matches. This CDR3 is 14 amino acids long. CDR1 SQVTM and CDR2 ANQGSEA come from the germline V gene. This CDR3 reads CSVLRTGSDEKLFF. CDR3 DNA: TGCAGCGTCCTTCGGACAGGGTCCGATGAAAAACTGTTTTTT.

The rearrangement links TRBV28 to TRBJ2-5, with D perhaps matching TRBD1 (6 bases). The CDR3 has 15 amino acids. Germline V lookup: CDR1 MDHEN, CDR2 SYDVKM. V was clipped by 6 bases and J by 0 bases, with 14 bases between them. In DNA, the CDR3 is TGTGCCAGCAGCGCGACCACAGGGTACCAAGAGACCCAGTACTTC. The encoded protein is CASSATTGYQETQYF.

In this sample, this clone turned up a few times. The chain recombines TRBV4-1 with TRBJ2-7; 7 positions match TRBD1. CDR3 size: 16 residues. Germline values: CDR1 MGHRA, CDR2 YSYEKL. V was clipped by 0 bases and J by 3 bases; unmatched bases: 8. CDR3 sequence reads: CASSQDPRGGLYEQYF. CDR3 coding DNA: TGCGCCAGCAGCCAAGACCCCAGAGGGGGCCTCTACGAGCAGTACTTC.

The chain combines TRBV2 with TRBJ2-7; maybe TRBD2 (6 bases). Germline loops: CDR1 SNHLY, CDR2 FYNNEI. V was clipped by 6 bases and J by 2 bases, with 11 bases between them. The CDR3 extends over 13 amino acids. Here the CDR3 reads CASRSGGTYEQYF. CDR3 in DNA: TGTGCCAGCAGGTCCGGGGGTACCTACGAGCAGTACTTC.

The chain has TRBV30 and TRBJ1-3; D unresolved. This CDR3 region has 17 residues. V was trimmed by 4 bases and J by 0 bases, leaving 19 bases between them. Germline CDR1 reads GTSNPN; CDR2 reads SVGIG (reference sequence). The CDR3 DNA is TGTGCCTGGACCCATTTTCGGCAGGTCCTCTCTGGAAACACCATATATTTT. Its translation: CAWTHFRQVLSGNTIYF.

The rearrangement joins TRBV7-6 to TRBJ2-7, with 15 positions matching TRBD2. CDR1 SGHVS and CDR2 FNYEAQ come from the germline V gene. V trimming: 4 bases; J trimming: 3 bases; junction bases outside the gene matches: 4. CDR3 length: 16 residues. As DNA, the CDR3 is TGTGCCAGCAGCTCGGGACTAGCGGGAGGTGGCTACGAGCAGTACTTC. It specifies CASSSGLAGGGYEQYF.

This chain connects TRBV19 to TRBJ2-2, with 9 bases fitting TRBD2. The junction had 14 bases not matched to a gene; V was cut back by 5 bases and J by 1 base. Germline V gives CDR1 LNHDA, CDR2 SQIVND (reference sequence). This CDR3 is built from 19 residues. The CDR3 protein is CASSPWGSGRELNTGELFF. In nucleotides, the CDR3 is TGTGCCAGTAGTCCCTGGGGTAGCGGGAGAGAGTTGAACACCGGGGAGCTGTTTTTT. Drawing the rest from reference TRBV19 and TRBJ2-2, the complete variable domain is DGGITQSPKYLFRKEGQNVTLSCEQNLNHDAMYWYRQDPGQGLRLIYYSQIVNDFQKGDIAEGYSVSREKKESFPLTVTSAQKNPTAFYLCASSPWGSGRELNTGELFFGEGSRLTVL.